This entry concerns a single TCR beta chain. The data belong to a study of T cell responses to AZD1222 COVID-19 vaccine. V was trimmed by 9 bases and J by 2 bases, leaving 10 bases between them. Per the germline V gene, CDR1 is KGHDR and CDR2 is SFDVKD. This CDR3 has 13 residues. The table came from immunoSEQ multiplex PCR; TCRdb's copy has only in-frame clones and leaves some out. The repertoire holds about 120,000 clones, about 93% seen once, with approximately 5% in the top ten. The chain couples TRBV24-1 to TRBJ1-5, with D possibly TRBD1 on 5 matching bases. The source of this sequence is an adult who received the AZD1222 COVID-19 vaccine. The sequencing used peripheral blood, collected 28 days after the second AZD1222 dose. The CDR3 loop reads CATSQGGNQPQHF. Written as DNA, the CDR3 is TGTGCCACCTCGCAGGGAGGCAATCAGCCCCAGCATTTT.